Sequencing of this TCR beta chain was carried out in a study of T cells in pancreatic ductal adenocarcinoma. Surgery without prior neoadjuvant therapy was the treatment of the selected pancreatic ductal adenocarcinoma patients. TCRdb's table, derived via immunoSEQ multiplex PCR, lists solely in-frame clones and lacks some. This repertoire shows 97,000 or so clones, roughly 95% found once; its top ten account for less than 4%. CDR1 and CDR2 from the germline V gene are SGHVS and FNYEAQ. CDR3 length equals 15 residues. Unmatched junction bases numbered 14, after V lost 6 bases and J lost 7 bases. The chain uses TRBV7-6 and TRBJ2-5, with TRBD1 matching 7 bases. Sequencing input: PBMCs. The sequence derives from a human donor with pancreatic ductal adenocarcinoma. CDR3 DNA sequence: TGTGCCAGCAGACAGGGGCGACTGGGGGATGGGACCCAGTACTTC. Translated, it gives CASRQGRLGDGTQYF.